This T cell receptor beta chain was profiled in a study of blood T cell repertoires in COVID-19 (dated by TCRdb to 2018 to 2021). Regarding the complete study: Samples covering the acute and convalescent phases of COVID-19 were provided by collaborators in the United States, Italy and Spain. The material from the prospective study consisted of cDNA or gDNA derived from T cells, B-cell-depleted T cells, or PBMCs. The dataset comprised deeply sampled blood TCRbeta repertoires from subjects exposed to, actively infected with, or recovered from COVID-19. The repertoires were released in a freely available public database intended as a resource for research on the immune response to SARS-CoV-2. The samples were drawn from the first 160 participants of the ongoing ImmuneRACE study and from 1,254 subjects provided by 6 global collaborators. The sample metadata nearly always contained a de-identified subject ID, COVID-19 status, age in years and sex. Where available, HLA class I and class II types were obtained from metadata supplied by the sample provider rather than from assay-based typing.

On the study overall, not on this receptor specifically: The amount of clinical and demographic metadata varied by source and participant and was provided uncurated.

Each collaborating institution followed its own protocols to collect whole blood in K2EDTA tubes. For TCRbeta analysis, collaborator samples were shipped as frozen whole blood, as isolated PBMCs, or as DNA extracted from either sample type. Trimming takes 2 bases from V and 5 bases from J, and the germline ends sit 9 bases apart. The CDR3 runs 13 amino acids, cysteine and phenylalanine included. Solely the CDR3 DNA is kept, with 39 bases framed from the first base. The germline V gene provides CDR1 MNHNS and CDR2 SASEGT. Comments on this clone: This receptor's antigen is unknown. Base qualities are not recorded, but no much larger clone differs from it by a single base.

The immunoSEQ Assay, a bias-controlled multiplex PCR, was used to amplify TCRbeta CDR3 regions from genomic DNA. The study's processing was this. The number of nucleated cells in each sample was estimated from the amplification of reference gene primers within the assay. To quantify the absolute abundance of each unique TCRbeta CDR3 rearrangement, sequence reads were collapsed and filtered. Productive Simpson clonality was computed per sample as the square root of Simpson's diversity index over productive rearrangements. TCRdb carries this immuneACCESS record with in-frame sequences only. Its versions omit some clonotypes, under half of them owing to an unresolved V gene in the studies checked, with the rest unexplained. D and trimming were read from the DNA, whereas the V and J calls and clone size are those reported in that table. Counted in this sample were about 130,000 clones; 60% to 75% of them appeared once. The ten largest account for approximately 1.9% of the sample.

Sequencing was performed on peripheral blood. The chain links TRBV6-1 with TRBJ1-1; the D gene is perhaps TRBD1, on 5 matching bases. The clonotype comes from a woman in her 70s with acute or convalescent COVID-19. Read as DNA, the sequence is TGTGCCAGCAGTGAATACAAGGGGACTGAAGCTTTCTTT. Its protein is CASSEYKGTEAFF.